This TCR beta chain was profiled in a study of tumor-infiltrating lymphocytes in primary liver carcinoma. TCR beta cDNA was made from 400 to 500 ng total RNA with a constant-region primer. Employing slightly modified ARM-PCR, three nested multiplex PCR rounds were run, and these gave rise to the TCR beta libraries. Researchers ran the first two PCR rounds for approximately 9 cycles each with TRBV1-TRBV30 forward primers and a C-beta reverse primer. TCRdb processed the multiplex PCR reads anew with MiXCR; each CDR3 protein has one entry. Of approximately 60,000 distinct CDR3 sequences in the sample, about two thirds are singletons; the top ten hold approximately 54%. From about 19-30 mg of unsorted bulk tissue, DNA and RNA were co-extracted together. This clonotype was picked up many times. The CDR3 has 14 amino acids. Germline V gives CDR1 KGHDR, CDR2 SFDVKD. V trimming: 3 bases; J trimming: 4 bases; junction bases outside the gene matches: 3.

Material: liver tumor tissue from sampling region 2. Subset in this sample: tumor region T2, inferior pole. The chain recombines TRBV24-1 with TRBJ1-1, with 8 bases that match TRBD1. The clonotype originates from a man aged 40-55 years with primary liver carcinoma and hepatitis B virus infection. The CDR3 nucleotides are TGTGCCACCAGTGATGACAGGGGAGGCACTGAAGCTTTCTTT. This translates into CATSDDRGGTEAFF.